Below, 2 T cell receptor beta chains from the same sample are listed, as sequenced in a study of technical replicates of blood from a few donors. TCRdb's copy holds only in-frame clones and misses some; the assay was immunoSEQ multiplex PCR. Here the sample spans around 13,000 clones, 65% to 90% being singletons. The source material was PBMCs. The receptors here all came from a human donor in good health.

On this clone: Since no conserved phenylalanine or tryptophan closes the CDR3, a read error is the likely cause. The limits of the CDR3 on the DNA are not certain, so only TCRdb's listed CDR3 is given. This chain's CDR3 is CASSSEGTGVSL. The genes are TRBV11-2 and TRBJ2-4; the table names TRBD2, a call not compared with the DNA. From germline, CDR1 is SGHAT and CDR2 FQNNGV. From its first to its last residue, the CDR3 has 12 amino acids.

The V gene is TRBV5-1, the J gene TRBJ2-5; TRBD1 aligns across 9 bases. The CDR3 length is 16 residues. Germline CDR1 SGHRS, CDR2 YFSETQ. V lost 2 bases, J lost 0 bases, and 5 bases stayed unmatched. The CDR3 is CASSFRQGGNQETQYF. For the CDR3, the DNA is TGCGCCAGCAGCTTCAGACAGGGGGGTAACCAAGAGACCCAGTACTTC. Drawing the rest from reference TRBV5-1 and TRBJ2-5, the complete variable domain is KAGVTQTPRYLIKTRGQQVTLSCSPISGHRSVSWYQQTPGQGLQFLFEYFSETQRNKGNFPGRFSGRQFSNSRSEMNVSTLELGDSALYLCASSFRQGGNQETQYFGPGTRLLVL.